This TCR beta chain was recorded in a study of cytomegalovirus exposure and HLA in healthy donors. Broader study findings: The investigators catalogued about 170 TCR beta chains as cytomegalovirus-associated.

Profiled with immunoSEQ multiplex PCR; TCRdb holds only in-frame clones, not every one. This sample has 260,000 or so clones, with less than 95% found just once. The CDR3 runs to 15 residues. Germline V gives CDR1 MDHEN, CDR2 SYDVKM. Deletions cut 4 bases from V and 5 bases from J, with 15 bases between. A note on this clone: The antigen is undetermined.

The sequenced material came from PBMCs. V usage is TRBV28 and J usage is TRBJ2-1, with D perhaps matching TRBD1 or TRBD2 (5 bases each). This TCR was recovered from a woman under 40 in good health and CMV-seronegative. The CDR3 DNA sequence: TGTGCCAGCAGTTCCCATCAGGGAGTGGACAATGAGCAGTTCTTC. Residues: CASSSHQGVDNEQFF.